One sample yielded the 4 T cell receptor beta chains listed below, sequenced in a study of OX40 agonist ivuxolimab in advanced cancers. The library relied on the immunoSEQ multiplex PCR assay. TCRdb retrieved this table from immuneACCESS and kept in-frame rearrangements only. Not all clones are present; in checked studies, unresolved V genes account for under half, and no reason is known for the remainder. The sample table lists just over 60,000 clones, roughly nine tenths of them with a count of one. Roughly 0.6% of the sample rests with the top ten. Source: CD4+ or CD8+ T cells sorted from blood, taken in a trial of the OX40 agonist ivuxolimab. Every receptor here comes from an adult with an advanced solid tumor such as melanoma, head and neck, liver or kidney cancer.

This rearrangement joins TRBV19 to TRBJ2-5; 7 bases are shared with TRBD2. Per the germline V gene, CDR1 is LNHDA and CDR2 is SQIVND (reference sequence). The CDR3 runs 15 residues. The ends lost 3 bases at V and 5 bases at J; junction bases unmatched: 9. CDR3 loop: CASSISTSLRETQYF. The CDR3 DNA reads as TGTGCCAGTAGTATTTCGACTAGCCTCCGGGAGACCCAGTACTTC.

The chain is built from TRBV6-1 and TRBJ2-3, with 8 bases that match TRBD1. V dropped 6 bases and J dropped 0; count of bases not matched to a gene: 2. The CDR3 has 14 residues. Germline V gene lookup returns CDR1 MNHNS and CDR2 SASEGT. CDR3 nucleotides: TGTGCCAGCAGGGGGACAGGAAGCACAGATACGCAGTATTTT. It is translated as CASRGTGSTDTQYF.

About this clone: This specimen includes other DNA sequences encoding the same CDR3. V is TRBV29-1 and J is TRBJ1-2, with TRBD1 matching over 8 bases. CDR3 length equals 12 residues. Trimming took 6 bases from V and 3 from J; bases not matched to a gene: 3. The V gene's germline CDR1 is SQVTM and CDR2 ANQGSEA. CDR3 amino acids: CSVSGGDYGYTF. CDR3 nucleotides: TGCAGCGTCTCAGGGGGCGACTATGGCTACACCTTC.

The rearrangement joins TRBV2 to TRBJ2-7; no definite D call. The V gene lost 6 bases and the J gene lost 4 bases, with 10 bases spanning the gap. The CDR3 contains 12 residues. Per germline, CDR1 SNHLY and CDR2 FYNNEI. The CDR3, as DNA: TGTGCCAGCAGAGAAACCGGTTACGAGCAGTACTTC. Encoded protein: CASRETGYEQYF. The full variable domain, its missing parts supplied by reference TRBV2 and TRBJ2-7, is EPEVTQTPSHQVTQMGQEVILRCVPISNHLYFYWYRQILGQKVEFLVSFYNNEISEKSEIFDDQFSVERPDGSNFTLKIRSTKLEDSAMYFCASRETGYEQYFGPGTRLTVT.